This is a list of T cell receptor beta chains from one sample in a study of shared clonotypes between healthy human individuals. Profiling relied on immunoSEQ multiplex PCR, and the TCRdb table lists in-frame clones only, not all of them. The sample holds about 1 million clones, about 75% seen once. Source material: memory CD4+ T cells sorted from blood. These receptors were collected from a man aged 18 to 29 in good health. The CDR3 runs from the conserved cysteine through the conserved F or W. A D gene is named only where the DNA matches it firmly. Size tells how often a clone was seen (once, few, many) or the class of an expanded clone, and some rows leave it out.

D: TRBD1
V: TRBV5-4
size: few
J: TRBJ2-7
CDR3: CASSSVTGQGIGEQYF
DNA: TGTGCCAGCAGCTCGGTAACTGGACAGGGAATTGGCGAGCAGTACTTC

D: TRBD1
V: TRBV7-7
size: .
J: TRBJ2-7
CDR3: CASSRDRTYEQYF
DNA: TGTGCTAGCAGCCGGGACAGAACCTACGAGCAGTACTTC

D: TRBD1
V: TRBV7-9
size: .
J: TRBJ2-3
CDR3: CASSPGQKQYF
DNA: TGTGCCAGCAGCCCGGGACAGAAGCAGTATTTT

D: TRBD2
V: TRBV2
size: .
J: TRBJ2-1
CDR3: CASINGGGSYNEQFF
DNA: TGTGCCAGCATCAATGGGGGGGGCTCCTACAATGAGCAGTTCTTC

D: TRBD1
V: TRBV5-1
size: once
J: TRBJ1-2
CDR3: CASSLEGRGRSEGYTF
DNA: TGCGCCAGCAGCTTGGAAGGGAGGGGGCGCTCAGAAGGCTACACCTTC

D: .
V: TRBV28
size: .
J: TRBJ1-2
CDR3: CASLSRQSYGYTF
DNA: TGTGCCAGCCTGTCGCGACAGTCGTATGGCTACACCTTC

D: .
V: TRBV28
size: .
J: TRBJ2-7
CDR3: CASSLGGASRNEQYF
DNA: TGTGCCAGCAGCCTGGGGGGGGCCTCCCGGAACGAGCAGTACTTC

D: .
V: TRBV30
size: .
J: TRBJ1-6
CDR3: CAWSVQLGSPLHF
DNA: TGTGCCTGGAGTGTACAGCTAGGGTCACCCCTCCACTTT

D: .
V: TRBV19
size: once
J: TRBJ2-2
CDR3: CASSSIDRNTGELFF
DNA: TGTGCCAGTAGTTCTATTGACAGAAACACCGGGGAGCTGTTTTTT

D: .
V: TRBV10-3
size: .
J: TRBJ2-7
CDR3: CAISGLGQAYEQYF
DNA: TGTGCCATCAGTGGATTAGGACAAGCCTACGAGCAGTACTTC

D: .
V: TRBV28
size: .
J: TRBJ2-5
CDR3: CASSAAGVQETQYF
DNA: TGTGCCAGCAGTGCCGCTGGGGTTCAAGAGACCCAGTACTTC

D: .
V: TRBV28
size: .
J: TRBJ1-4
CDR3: CASSLLRQSNEKLFF
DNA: TGTGCCAGCAGTTTATTGCGGCAGTCTAATGAAAAACTGTTTTTT

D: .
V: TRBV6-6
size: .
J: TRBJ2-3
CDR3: CASRRADTQYF
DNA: TGTGCCAGCAGGCGGGCAGATACGCAGTATTTT